One sample yielded the 8 T cell receptor beta chains listed below, sequenced in a study of T cells in localized non-small cell lung cancer. Produced via immunoSEQ multiplex PCR; TCRdb's table is partial and in-frame only. The data contain about 34,000 clones, 90% to 95% of them singletons. Source: peripheral blood, taken before any cancer treatment. Receptors were obtained from a female donor over 55 with stage I lung adenocarcinoma.

The J gene is TRBJ2-5, the V gene TRBV18, with D possibly TRBD2 on 5 matching bases. This CDR3 contains 15 residues. Germline CDR1 is KGHSH and CDR2 is LQKENI. Trimming shortened V by 0 bases and J by 5 bases, and 13 bases separated the two germline ends. CDR3 residues: CASSPPSGSGETQYF. The CDR3 coding sequence is TGTGCCAGCTCACCACCCTCGGGGTCCGGGGAGACCCAGTACTTC.

The chain carries TRBV5-1 and TRBJ2-2; 9 nucleotides agree with TRBD2. The CDR3 loop spans 18 amino acids. CDR1 and CDR2 (germline): SGHRS, YFSETQ. With 0 bases clipped from V and 4 bases from J, the junction kept 10 bases outside the gene matches. The CDR3 reads CASSLAGVSGRPTGELFF. Written as DNA, the CDR3 is TGCGCCAGCAGCTTGGCAGGTGTCAGCGGGAGGCCCACCGGGGAGCTGTTTTTT.

CDR3 sequence: CAISDSGGALYEQYF. For the CDR3, the DNA is TGTGCCATCAGTGACTCCGGGGGGGCCCTCTACGAGCAGTACTTC. The genes are TRBV10-3 and TRBJ2-7, with 8 bases fitting TRBD2. V lost 3 bases, J lost 3 bases, and 7 bases stayed unmatched. The CDR3 spans 15 residues. Germline CDR1 is ENHRY and CDR2 is SYGVKD.

The chain has TRBV5-1 and TRBJ1-2; TRBD1 might be the D (6 bases). V was clipped by 3 bases and J by 0 bases, with 12 bases between them. Germline lookup yields CDR1 SGHRS and CDR2 YFSETQ. The CDR3 has 15 residues. The CDR3 nucleotides are TGCGCCAGCAGCTACCAGGGGTTAGCTAACTATGGCTACACCTTC. Residues: CASSYQGLANYGYTF.

The rearrangement links TRBV5-1 to TRBJ1-1, with 8 bases aligning to TRBD1. V trimming: 0 bases; J trimming: 4 bases; junction bases outside the gene matches: 5. CDR1 and CDR2 from the germline V gene are SGHRS and YFSETQ. The CDR3 contains 15 residues. CDR3 DNA: TGCGCCAGCAGCTTGGAGGCAGGGGGCATCACTGAAGCTTTCTTT. Translating it yields CASSLEAGGITEAFF.

The chain has TRBV18 and TRBJ2-1; TRBD1 agrees at 9 bases. CDR1 and CDR2 (germline): KGHSH, LQKENI. The V segment lost 0 bases and the J segment 7 bases; nucleotides outside the gene matches: 1. This CDR3 spans 14 amino acids. The CDR3 loop is CASSPPGTGNEQFF. Written as DNA, the CDR3 is TGTGCCAGCTCACCACCTGGGACAGGGAATGAGCAGTTCTTC.

The chain has TRBV9 and TRBJ2-6; a possible D gene is TRBD1 (5 bases). V lost 4 bases to trimming and J lost 0 bases, with 11 bases between them. CDR1 SGDLS and CDR2 YYNGEE come from the germline V gene. The CDR3 totals 16 residues. The CDR3 coding sequence is TGTGCCAGCAGCAGACGACAGAGCTCTGGGGCCAACGTCCTGACTTTC. Protein product: CASSRRQSSGANVLTF.

The chain links TRBV5-4 to TRBJ1-1; 7 nucleotides line up with TRBD1. This CDR3 has 15 residues. V trimming: 5 bases; J trimming: 3 bases; junction bases outside the gene matches: 10. Per germline, CDR1 SGHNT and CDR2 YYREEE (reference sequence). In DNA form, the CDR3 reads TGTGCCAGCAGACCACGCGACAGGGCGGACACTGAAGCTTTCTTT. Translating gives CASRPRDRADTEAFF.